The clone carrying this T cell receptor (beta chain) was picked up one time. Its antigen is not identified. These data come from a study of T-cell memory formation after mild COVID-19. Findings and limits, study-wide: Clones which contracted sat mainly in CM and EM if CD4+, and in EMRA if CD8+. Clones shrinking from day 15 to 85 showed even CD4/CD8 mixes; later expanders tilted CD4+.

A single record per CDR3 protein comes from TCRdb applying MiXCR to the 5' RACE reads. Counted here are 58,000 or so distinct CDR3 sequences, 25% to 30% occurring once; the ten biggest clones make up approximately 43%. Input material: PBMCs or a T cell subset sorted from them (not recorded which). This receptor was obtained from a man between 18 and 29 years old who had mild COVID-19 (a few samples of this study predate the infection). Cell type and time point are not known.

The CDR3 bases are TGTGCCAGCAGCTTAGAGGGGACTAGCGGGGGGCTCGGCACAGATACGCAGTATTTT. Amino acids: CASSLEGTSGGLGTDTQYF. The rearrangement links TRBV11-2 to TRBJ2-3; the match to TRBD2 covers 15 bases. This CDR3 contains 19 residues. Trimming at V came to 0 bases and at J to 1 base, leaving 5 bases not matched to a gene. Germline V gene sequence: CDR1 SGHAT, CDR2 FQNNGV.